These T cell receptor beta chains were read from a single sample in a study of blood T cell repertoires in COVID-19. Repertoires were generated with immunoSEQ multiplex PCR, while TCRdb's copy carries only in-frame clones and drops some. Among about 400,000 clones, just under 90% were seen once, and the ten largest hold 1.5% to 2%. The sequenced sample consisted of PBMCs or T cells enriched from blood (not recorded which). These receptors were obtained from a woman aged 25 to 39 who had recovered from COVID-19. Both conserved end residues are part of each CDR3. The D gene is left open where the match is weak. Size values are once, few and many counts, or a class for expanded clones, and some rows have none.

V: TRBV4-1; D: TRBD1; J: TRBJ1-1; size: .; DNA: TGCGCCAGCAGCCAAGACTTTGGCGCAGGGGGAGGACCTGAAGCTTTCTTT; CDR3: CASSQDFGAGGGPEAFF
V: TRBV7-9; D: .; J: TRBJ2-3; size: .; DNA: TGTGCCGGAGCTAGAGGGTCTAGCACAGATACGCAGTATTTT; CDR3: CAGARGSSTDTQYF
V: TRBV30; D: .; J: TRBJ1-2; size: .; DNA: TGTGCCTGGAGTGTCGCAGAGAGGAATGGCTACACCTTC; CDR3: CAWSVAERNGYTF
V: TRBV27; D: .; J: TRBJ1-6; size: .; DNA: TGTGCCAGCAGTCCCACAGGGAGTTCACCCCTCCACTTT; CDR3: CASSPTGSSPLHF
V: TRBV7-9; D: .; J: TRBJ2-3; size: .; DNA: TGTGCCAGCAGCCCGATGCCGTCGGTGGCAGATACGCAGTATTTT; CDR3: CASSPMPSVADTQYF
V: TRBV5-1; D: .; J: TRBJ2-5; size: .; DNA: TGCGCCAGCAGCCCCCTAGCGTTGGAGACCCAGTACTTC; CDR3: CASSPLALETQYF
V: TRBV30; D: TRBD2; J: TRBJ2-1; size: .; DNA: TGTGCCTGGAGTCTCACGGGAGGGCAAGATGAGCAGTTCTTC; CDR3: CAWSLTGGQDEQFF
V: TRBV7-9; D: TRBD1; J: TRBJ1-3; size: .; DNA: TGTGCCAGCAGCGGACAGGGGACTGGAAACACCATATATTTT; CDR3: CASSGQGTGNTIYF
V: TRBV29-1; D: TRBD1; J: TRBJ1-2; size: .; DNA: TGCAGCGTTGGAGGGACAGGGGACTATGGCTACACCTTC; CDR3: CSVGGTGDYGYTF
V: TRBV11-3; D: TRBD2; J: TRBJ2-1; size: .; DNA: TGTGCCAGCAGCTGGAGCGGAGCTAGCGGAGAGCAGTTCTTC; CDR3: CASSWSGASGEQFF
V: TRBV18; D: TRBD1; J: TRBJ1-6; size: .; DNA: TGTGCCAGCTCTACAGGGGGCCGAAGGGATTCACCCCTCCACTTT; CDR3: CASSTGGRRDSPLHF
V: TRBV3-1/TRBV3-2; D: TRBD1; J: TRBJ1-2; size: few; DNA: TGTGCCAGCAGCCTCTCCGGGACAGGCGTTCATGGCTACACCTTC; CDR3: CASSLSGTGVHGYTF
V: TRBV2; D: TRBD2; J: TRBJ2-1; size: few; DNA: TGTGCCAGCAGTCCCATAGCGGGAGGACCCTACAATGAGCAGTTCTTC; CDR3: CASSPIAGGPYNEQFF
V: TRBV11-2; D: TRBD2; J: TRBJ2-6; size: .; DNA: TGTGCCAGCAGCTTTCGGGGGGGGACCGGGGCCAACGTCCTGACTTTC; CDR3: CASSFRGGTGANVLTF
V: TRBV27; D: .; J: TRBJ2-7; size: .; DNA: TGTGCCAGCAGTTTCGGGGAAGGGCTCTACGAGCAGTACTTC; CDR3: CASSFGEGLYEQYF
V: TRBV18; D: TRBD1; J: TRBJ1-3; size: .; DNA: TGTGCCAGCTCACCTGGACAGGGTTTTTTTGGAAACACCATATATTTT; CDR3: CASSPGQGFFGNTIYF
V: TRBV6-5; D: .; J: TRBJ2-3; size: .; DNA: TGTGCCAGCAGTTCCCTTGCGGCGGGAAACACAGATACGCAGTATTTT; CDR3: CASSSLAAGNTDTQYF
V: TRBV6-4; D: .; J: TRBJ2-2; size: .; DNA: TGTGCCAGCAGTGTGGGGAGCGACACCGGGGAGCTGTTTTTT; CDR3: CASSVGSDTGELFF
V: TRBV7-8; D: .; J: TRBJ1-1; size: .; DNA: TGTGCCAGCAGCTATCGACCGGGCACTGAAGCTTTCTTT; CDR3: CASSYRPGTEAFF
V: TRBV4-1; D: TRBD1; J: TRBJ1-5; size: .; DNA: TGCGCCAGCAGCGACCGGGACAGGGGGCTGGGCAATCAGCCCCAGCATTTT; CDR3: CASSDRDRGLGNQPQHF
V: TRBV5-4; D: TRBD1; J: TRBJ1-2; size: .; DNA: TGTGCCAGCAGCTTGGGAGGGACAGATTCTGACTACACCTTC; CDR3: CASSLGGTDSDYTF
V: TRBV7-3; D: TRBD2; J: TRBJ2-3; size: .; DNA: TGTGCCAGCAGCTTAAATAGCGGGGGGCAAGCAGATACGCAGTATTTT; CDR3: CASSLNSGGQADTQYF
V: TRBV6-2/TRBV6-3; D: TRBD1; J: TRBJ1-5; size: .; DNA: TGTGCCAGCAGCAGGACAGGGGGAGGCAATCAGCCCCAGCATTTT; CDR3: CASSRTGGGNQPQHF
V: TRBV30; D: .; J: TRBJ1-1; size: .; DNA: TGTGCCTGGATGCACCCTGGGAGGAACACTGAAGCTTTCTTT; CDR3: CAWMHPGRNTEAFF
V: TRBV7-9; D: .; J: TRBJ2-1; size: .; DNA: TGTGCCAGCCGCATTACAGCCTCCTACAATGAGCAGTTCTTC; CDR3: CASRITASYNEQFF
V: TRBV29-1; D: .; J: TRBJ2-2; size: .; DNA: TGCAGCGTTGTACACAGCCCAGGCCCCGGGGAGCTGTTTTTT; CDR3: CSVVHSPGPGELFF
V: TRBV7-9; D: .; J: TRBJ1-6; size: once; DNA: TGTGCCAGCAGCTTTCACAGTTCTGGACAGCCAAATTCACCCCTCCACTTT; CDR3: CASSFHSSGQPNSPLHF
V: TRBV29-1; D: TRBD1; J: TRBJ2-1; size: .; DNA: TGCAGCGTTGCGGGACAGGGGTGGAATGAGCAGTTCTTC; CDR3: CSVAGQGWNEQFF
V: TRBV10-3; D: .; J: TRBJ1-4; size: .; DNA: TGTGCCACCGCCCGTCGGGGGGCGGATGAAAAACTGTTTTTT; CDR3: CATARRGADEKLFF
V: TRBV2; D: .; J: TRBJ2-7; size: .; DNA: TGTGCCAGCAGCCCGACTAGGTCCTACGAGCAGTACTTC; CDR3: CASSPTRSYEQYF
V: TRBV6-5; D: .; J: TRBJ1-2; size: .; DNA: TGTGCCAGCCTCAACCCGGGACTCTTAAATGGCTACACCTTC; CDR3: CASLNPGLLNGYTF
V: TRBV18; D: TRBD1; J: TRBJ1-5; size: few; DNA: TGTGCCAGCTCAGCGAGACAGGGATTCGTCCGGGAGCCCCAGCATTTT; CDR3: CASSARQGFVREPQHF
V: TRBV12-3/TRBV12-4; D: .; J: TRBJ1-2; size: .; DNA: TGTGCCAGCAGACAGCATTATGGCTACACCTTC; CDR3: CASRQHYGYTF
V: TRBV2; D: .; J: TRBJ2-1; size: .; DNA: TGTGCCACACCACCGGGACAAGGTCTTGAGCAGTTCTTC; CDR3: CATPPGQGLEQFF
V: TRBV15; D: TRBD2; J: TRBJ2-5; size: .; DNA: TGTGCCACCAGCAGAGATGGGCGGGGGATGGAGACCCAGTACTTC; CDR3: CATSRDGRGMETQYF
V: TRBV14; D: .; J: TRBJ2-5; size: .; DNA: TGTGCCAGCAGCCAAGGAGGGACCCAGTACTTC; CDR3: CASSQGGTQYF
V: TRBV6-5; D: TRBD2; J: TRBJ2-3; size: .; DNA: TGTGCCAGCAGTTACGCCCTAGCGGGCACAGATACGCAGTATTTT; CDR3: CASSYALAGTDTQYF
V: TRBV28; D: .; J: TRBJ1-2; size: few; DNA: TGTGCCAGCAGTTTATCCGTTAACTATGGCTACACCTTC; CDR3: CASSLSVNYGYTF
V: TRBV4-3; D: .; J: TRBJ1-2; size: .; DNA: TGCGCCAGCAGCCAAGATCGTTGGCAGACTACCTATGGCTACACCTTC; CDR3: CASSQDRWQTTYGYTF
V: TRBV4-2; D: TRBD2; J: TRBJ2-5; size: once; DNA: TGTGCCAGCAGCCGTTCCGGGGGGACTAGCGGGCTACAAGAGACCCAGTACTTC; CDR3: CASSRSGGTSGLQETQYF
V: TRBV28; D: .; J: TRBJ1-1; size: .; DNA: TGTGCCAGCAGTTTATTGGCAGGTATGATGAACACTGAAGCTTTCTTT; CDR3: CASSLLAGMMNTEAFF
V: TRBV2; D: TRBD2; J: TRBJ2-5; size: once; DNA: TGTGCCAGCAGTGAAAGGCCTAGCGGGGGAGAGACCCAGTACTTC; CDR3: CASSERPSGGETQYF